The TCR beta chain under discussion was sequenced for a study of T cell repertoires in cytomegalovirus infection. Study-wide background: Use of recently identified HLA-C-restricted and well-studied HLA-B-restricted CMV epitopes was part of the study.

This clonotype was seen ten or more times. Its antigen is unknown. TCRdb processed the reads anew with MiXCR; each CDR3 protein has one entry. The table shows 900,000 to 950,000 distinct CDR3 sequences, with less than 40% occurring only once. V was shortened by 7 bases and J by 6 bases, with 15 bases between the two germline ends. Germline values: CDR1 MNHEY, CDR2 SVGEGT. This CDR3 is 13 amino acids long. This TCR derives from a human donor in good health (CMV status not recorded). Some clones in this sample may be carry-over from other donors' samples. The starting material was cultured CD8+ T cells from PBMCs, obtained from culture after CMV antigen stimulation. This sequence joins TRBV6-2 or TRBV6-3 and TRBJ1-2, with D possibly matching TRBD1 (6 bases). The CDR3: CASTGQSPNGYTF. The DNA for the CDR3 is TGTGCCAGCACCGGACAGTCCCCAAATGGCTACACCTTC.